The clone carrying this T cell receptor (beta chain) was seen once. What it binds is unknown. Assay execution took place at the deep level. Libraries were prepared by immunoSEQ multiplex PCR; TCRdb keeps only in-frame clonotypes and omits some of them. This sample carries about 990,000 clones, 75% to 80% of them seen once, and the ten largest clones take 0.61%. The CDR3 covers 18 residues. The germline CDR1 and CDR2 sequences are MDHEN and SYDVKM. J gave up 7 bases and V 3 bases, and 18 bases lay outside the gene matches. These data are taken from a study of shared clonotypes between healthy human individuals. Across the study: Researchers drew samples from a couple of women and three men aged 18 to 49.

Whole-study findings and limits: Shared across a few donors were roughly 5% of the naive CD4 clonotypes.

The investigators split CD4+ cells into a CD45RA+ naive subset and a CD45RA-negative memory subset. The receptor comes from a man younger than 30 in good health. Some clones in this sample may be carry-over from other donors' samples. Sequencing was done on a sample of memory CD4+ T cells from PBMCs. Subset in this sample: CD45RA-negative fraction. The chain is built from TRBV28 and TRBJ2-1, with 7 nucleotides matching TRBD1. The CDR3 coding sequence is TGTGCCAGCAGTTTCTTAGTTCATCAGGGGGACAGTCGGAATGAGCAGTTCTTC. Translation gives CASSFLVHQGDSRNEQFF.